This T cell receptor beta chain was sequenced in a study of blood T cell repertoires in COVID-19. Profiling relied on immunoSEQ multiplex PCR, and the TCRdb table lists in-frame clones only, not all of them. The sample includes roughly 200,000 clones, roughly 86% of them seen just once. The receptor was derived from a man in his forties with acute COVID-19. Sequencing was carried out using PBMCs or T cells enriched from blood (not recorded which).

The CDR3 loop is CASSQDRGDTQYF. The CDR3 coding sequence is TGTGCCAGCAGCCAGGATCGGGGGGATACGCAGTATTTT. V gene TRBV3-1 (or the pseudogene TRBV3-2) combines with J gene TRBJ2-3; TRBD2 is a possible D gene (6 bases). Per the germline V gene, CDR1 is LGHDT and CDR2 is YNNKEL (reference sequence). The CDR3 is 13 amino acids. V lost 3 bases, J lost 6 bases, and 10 bases lay in between.